The subject of this entry is one TCR beta chain. These data come from a study of shared clonotypes between healthy human individuals. The V gene end was trimmed by 3 bases and the J gene end by 7 bases; junction bases not matched to a gene: 3. Germline CDR1 PRHDT, CDR2 FYEKMQ (reference sequence). The CDR3 runs 13 residues. The table came from immunoSEQ multiplex PCR; TCRdb's copy has only in-frame clones and leaves some out. The repertoire has hundreds of thousands of clones, 95% to 97% of them found once; the top ten carry about 0.32%. Sequencing used memory CD8+ T cells sorted from blood. Subset described: CD45RO+ cells pooled with CCR7-negative TemRA cells. The chain carries TRBV13 and TRBJ1-2; 9 bases are shared with TRBD1. The sequence came from a man aged 25-45 years in good health. The CDR3 sequence is CASSFDRGGGYTF. CDR3 sequence (DNA): TGTGCCAGCAGCTTTGACAGGGGGGGTGGCTACACCTTC. Looking up the rest from reference TRBV13 and TRBJ1-2 gives the full variable domain: AAGVIQSPRHLIKEKRETATLKCYPIPRHDTVYWYQQGPGQDPQFLISFYEKMQSDKGSIPDRFSAQQFSDYHSELNMSSLELGDSALYFCASSFDRGGGYTFGSGTRLTVV.